One sample yielded the 31 T cell receptor beta chains listed below, sequenced in a study of beta chain features in type 1 diabetes. cDNA synthesis used the whole RNA isolate, giving expressed TCRB sequences. Method: immunoSEQ multiplex PCR; TCRdb's copy keeps in-frame clones and lacks some. The table records 200,000 to 250,000 clones, around a quarter of them present only once. Sequencing was performed on central memory CD4+ T cells from blood. Receptors originate from a man aged 25-45 years in good health.

This rearrangement joins TRBV21-1 to TRBJ1-1; the tabulated D call, TRBD1, remains unverified against the DNA. TRBV21-1 is noted as a pseudogene. This CDR3 contains 14 residues. In DNA, the CDR3 is TGTGCCAGCCCTCTCACAGAATTGAACACTGAAGCTTTCTTT. Translating it yields CASPLTELNTEAFF.

The rearrangement uses TRBV9 and TRBJ1-5, with 7 bases aligning to TRBD1. Trimming cost V 5 bases and J 7 bases; bases outside gene matches: 6. Germline V gene data show CDR1 as SGDLS and CDR2 as YYNGEE. The CDR3 sequence is 13 residues long. The CDR3 loop is CASSRQGGQPQHF. The CDR3 DNA reads as TGTGCCAGCAGTCGACAGGGAGGGCAGCCCCAGCATTTT. Complete variable domain (other parts from reference TRBV9 and TRBJ1-5): DSGVTQTPKHLITATGQRVTLRCSPRSGDLSVYWYQQSLDQGLQFLIQYYNGEERAKGNILERFSAQQFPDLHSELNLSSLELGDSALYFCASSRQGGQPQHFGDGTRLSIL.

V gene TRBV6-5 combines with J gene TRBJ1-5; D is unresolved. The ends were cut back, 6 bases at V and 2 bases at J, with 11 bases in the middle. Looked up from germline, CDR1 is MNHEY and CDR2 is SVGAGI. The CDR3 is 14 amino acids. The CDR3 loop reads CASSLSRGNQPQHF. The DNA of the CDR3 is TGTGCCAGCAGCCTCTCCCGGGGCAATCAGCCCCAGCATTTT.

As concerns this clone: This likely traces to a read error, being one base from a far larger clone. The chain couples TRBV29-1 to TRBJ2-1; TRBD2 aligns across 15 bases. This CDR3 is 14 amino acids long. Germline V lookup: CDR1 SQVTM, CDR2 ANQGSEA. This chain's CDR3 is CSGTSGGRGNEQFF. The DNA of the CDR3 is TGCAGTGGGACTAGCGGGGGGAGGGGGAATGAGCAGTTCTTC.

With regard to this clone: This may arise from a read error, as a much more abundant clone is one base away. The chain is built from TRBV30 and TRBJ2-5; D perhaps matches TRBD2 (5 bases). Germline CDR1 GTSNPN, CDR2 SVGIG (reference sequence). The CDR3 covers 11 residues. The CDR3 region is CAGSVQETQYF. The CDR3 DNA follows: TGTGCCGGGAGTGTACAAGAGACCCAGTACTTC.

V is TRBV7-2 and J is TRBJ2-7; a weak D match, TRBD1 (6 bases). The CDR3 loop spans 15 amino acids. Germline CDR1 SGHTA, CDR2 FQGNSA. Trimming cost V 7 bases and J 4 bases, with 20 bases left between them. CDR3 DNA sequence: TGTGCCAGCACCGATACAGGGAGTCTCTGGTACGAGCAGTACTTC. This codes for CASTDTGSLWYEQYF.

This chain uses TRBV2 with TRBJ2-1; 12 nucleotides agree with TRBD1. V shed 9 bases and J 9 bases; nucleotides not matched to a gene: 3. CDR3 size: 12 residues. Germline V CDR1 and CDR2: SNHLY, FYNNEI. The CDR3 here is CARGQGAGEQFF. DNA of the CDR3: TGTGCCAGGGGACAGGGGGCAGGTGAGCAGTTCTTC.

The chain joins TRBV15 to TRBJ2-6; tentatively, D is TRBD2 (6 bases). Trimming pared 1 base from V and 0 bases from J, leaving 13 bases between. The CDR3 spans 18 residues. Germline V gives CDR1 LNHNV, CDR2 YYDKDF (reference sequence). CDR3 DNA sequence: TGTGCCACCAGCAGAGCTGGGGCGGGACCCTCTGGGGCCAACGTCCTGACTTTC. It codes for CATSRAGAGPSGANVLTF.

The rearrangement uses TRBV5-4 and TRBJ1-2; D unclear. Trimming took off 0 bases at V and 8 bases at J, with 11 bases between the two ends. CDR1 and CDR2 from the germline V gene are SGHNT and YYREEE (reference sequence). This CDR3 region has 13 residues. CDR3 nucleotides: TGTGCCAGCAGCTTGGTTAAAGATCGGGGCTACACCTTC. Its protein product is CASSLVKDRGYTF.

This clone appeared a few times. Other nucleotide sequences from this sample produce the same CDR3. The rearrangement uses TRBV7-2 and TRBJ2-5; D ambiguous. The CDR3 spans 13 residues. V lost 4 bases and J lost 1, with 7 bases in between. Germline lookup yields CDR1 SGHTA and CDR2 FQGNSA. The CDR3 DNA sequence: TGTGCCAGCAGCTCGGGTACCCAAGAGACCCAGTACTTC. Translating it yields CASSSGTQETQYF.

The chain couples TRBV7-2 to TRBJ2-5, with TRBD2 matching 9 bases. V shed 2 bases and J 4 bases; nucleotides not matched to a gene: 8. Per the germline V gene, CDR1 is SGHTA and CDR2 is FQGNSA. The CDR3 loop spans 16 amino acids. The CDR3 DNA is TGTGCCAGCAGCTTATCGACTAGCGGAGGCGGAGAGACCCAGTACTTC. Its translation: CASSLSTSGGGETQYF.

The chain joins TRBV6-1 to TRBJ2-1, with 8 positions matching TRBD2. The CDR3 is made up of 13 amino acids. In germline, CDR1 is MNHNS, CDR2 SASEGT. V shed 7 bases and J 4 bases; nucleotides not matched to a gene: 3. CDR3 in DNA: TGTGCCAGCACTAGCGGGTTATACAATGAGCAGTTCTTC. Protein product: CASTSGLYNEQFF.

This chain links TRBV30 with TRBJ2-1, with D hard to call. Trimming removed 0 bases at V and 12 bases at J, with 12 bases between. From germline, CDR1 is GTSNPN and CDR2 SVGIG (reference sequence). This CDR3 contains 12 residues. CDR3 in amino acids: CAWSVLGQRQFF. CDR3 DNA sequence: TGTGCCTGGAGTGTACTCGGGCAACGGCAGTTCTTC. The full variable domain, in which reference TRBV30 and TRBJ2-1 provide the parts outside the CDR3, is SQTIHQWPATLVQPVGSPLSLECTVEGTSNPNLYWYRQAAGRGLQLLFYSVGIGQISSEVPQNLSASRPQDRQFILSSKKLLLSDSGFYLCAWSVLGQRQFFGPGTRLTVL.

The chain uses TRBV7-9 and TRBJ2-1, with 13 bases fitting TRBD2. V dropped 5 bases and J dropped 5; count of bases not matched to a gene: 12. This CDR3 spans 18 amino acids. Per the germline V gene, CDR1 is SEHNR and CDR2 is FQNEAQ (reference sequence). The DNA for the CDR3 is TGTGCCAGCAGCCTCGTCCTATCACTAGCGGGAGGGGACAATGAGCAGTTCTTC. Protein product: CASSLVLSLAGGDNEQFF.

The chain has TRBV30 and TRBJ1-6, with TRBD1 matching over 10 bases. V lost 3 bases, J lost 7 bases, and 3 bases stayed unmatched. CDR3 length: 14 residues. CDR1 is GTSNPN and CDR2 is SVGIG in the germline V gene (reference sequence). For the CDR3, the DNA is TGTGCCTGGAGCCTGGGACAGGGGAATTCACCCCTCCACTTT. It encodes CAWSLGQGNSPLHF.

This chain connects TRBV29-1 to TRBJ2-1, with D possibly matching TRBD2 (5 bases). Trimming stripped 8 bases from V and 5 bases from J, with 22 bases between. The germline gives CDR1 SQVTM, CDR2 ANQGSEA. This CDR3 comprises 15 residues. In DNA, the CDR3 is TGCAGCCCACAAGTCCGGGAACGGTCCCACAATGAGCAGTTCTTC. It yields the protein CSPQVRERSHNEQFF.

A few counts support this clone. The chain has TRBV29-1 and TRBJ1-2; TRBD1 is a possible D gene (5 bases). Germline assignment: CDR1 SQVTM and CDR2 ANQGSEA. With 7 bases removed from V and 4 bases from J, the gap between germline ends came to 10 bases. The CDR3 has 11 residues. The CDR3, as DNA: TGCAGCGCCTACGACAGCTATGGCTACACCTTC. Its translation: CSAYDSYGYTF.

This clone was recorded at least ten times. The V call is TRBV10-3, the J call TRBJ2-7; D gene ambiguous. Between the trimmed V and J ends, which lost 3 bases and 7 bases, there was a span of 7 bases. The CDR3 loop spans 11 amino acids. CDR1 and CDR2 (germline): ENHRY, SYGVKD. In DNA form, the CDR3 reads TGTGCCATCAGTGACCTTCGAGAGCAGTACTTC. Amino acids: CAISDLREQYF.

This clone was observed a few times. The V call is TRBV11-2, the J call TRBJ2-4; D might be TRBD1 (6 bases). The V and J ends lost 5 bases and 8 bases respectively, with 19 bases between them. The CDR3 length is 15 residues. Germline loops: CDR1 SGHAT, CDR2 FQNNGV. CDR3 bases: TGTGCCAGCAGCCGTCCCTATGCGACAGGCTACATTCAGTACTTC. The encoded protein is CASSRPYATGYIQYF.

The chain joins TRBV9 to TRBJ2-5; D not resolved. Trimming removed 4 bases from V and 1 base from J, with 11 bases in between. Per the germline V gene, CDR1 is SGDLS and CDR2 is YYNGEE. The CDR3 is 14 residues long. CDR3 loop: CASSPRPLQETQYF. Here the CDR3 DNA reads TGTGCCAGCAGCCCCCGCCCCCTCCAAGAGACCCAGTACTTC. Filled out from reference TRBV9 and TRBJ2-5, the complete variable domain reads DSGVTQTPKHLITATGQRVTLRCSPRSGDLSVYWYQQSLDQGLQFLIQYYNGEERAKGNILERFSAQQFPDLHSELNLSSLELGDSALYFCASSPRPLQETQYFGPGTRLLVL.

The genes are TRBV28 and TRBJ2-1, with 7 bases identical to TRBD1. V lost 5 bases to trimming and J lost 15 bases; unmatched junction nucleotides: 13. Germline lookup yields CDR1 MDHEN and CDR2 SYDVKM. The CDR3 covers 13 residues. Written as DNA, the CDR3 is TGTGCCAGCAGTCGATCGGACAGGCCTAGGCGGTTCTTC. Protein product: CASSRSDRPRRFF.

This clone appeared many times. This chain links TRBV11-2 with TRBJ2-3; TRBD2 aligns across 11 bases. Germline V gene data show CDR1 as SGHAT and CDR2 as FQNNGV. This CDR3 comprises 15 residues. Trimming removed 5 bases from V and 3 bases from J; junction bases left unmatched: 4. CDR3 sequence reads: CASSPRTSGTDTQYF. The CDR3 DNA is TGTGCCAGCAGCCCGAGGACTAGCGGGACAGATACGCAGTATTTT.

This clone turned up a few times. The chain has TRBV11-2 and TRBJ2-3; D ambiguous. The CDR3 consists of 14 residues. The V and J ends lost 5 bases and 4 bases respectively, with 13 bases between them. Germline V CDR1 and CDR2: SGHAT, FQNNGV. The CDR3 protein is CASSPVSAADTQYF. In DNA form, the CDR3 reads TGTGCCAGCAGCCCCGTTTCCGCGGCAGATACGCAGTATTTT.

The DNA of the CDR3 is TGCGCCAGCAGCGCGGGACAGCCCCCCTACAATGAGCAGTTCTTC. Translated: CASSAGQPPYNEQFF. The chain uses TRBV5-1 and TRBJ2-1; perhaps TRBD1 as D (7 bases). Trimming pared 4 bases from V and 2 bases from J, leaving 13 bases between. In germline, CDR1 is SGHRS, CDR2 YFSETQ. This CDR3 has 15 amino acids.

In this sample, this clone turned up a few times. A junction boundary mismatches the germline segment, possibly from a read error. The chain couples TRBV15 to TRBJ2-5, with a possible D match to TRBD1 (6 bases). The CDR3 length is 16 residues. Germline V gene sequence: CDR1 LNHNV, CDR2 YYDKDF (reference sequence). The CDR3 sequence: CATSIGQNSGWETQYF. Written as DNA, the CDR3 is TGTGCCACTAGCATCGGACAGAATAGTGGGTGGGAGACCCAGTACTTC.

This clone was recorded once. The chain uses TRBV7-9 and TRBJ1-6; D is unclear. Germline-derived CDR1 and CDR2 are SEHNR and FQNEAQ (reference sequence). Trimming left V 5 bases short and J 6 bases short, with 5 bases between. The CDR3 spans 12 residues. CDR3 amino acids: CASSRLNSPLHF. Written as DNA, the CDR3 is TGTGCCAGCAGCCGGCTTAATTCACCCCTCCACTTT. Supplemented by reference TRBV7-9 and TRBJ1-6, the full variable domain reads DTGVSQNPRHKITKRGQNVTFRCDPISEHNRLYWYRQTLGQGPEFLTYFQNEAQLEKSRLLSDRFSAERPKGSFSTLEIQRTEQGDSAMYLCASSRLNSPLHFGNGTRLTVT.

This clone was found many times. This chain connects TRBV15 to TRBJ2-4; D tentatively reads TRBD1 or TRBD2 (5 bases each). From germline, CDR1 is LNHNV and CDR2 YYDKDF (reference sequence). V was clipped by 1 base and J by 0 bases, with 19 bases between them. The CDR3 contains 19 residues. The CDR3 bases are TGTGCCACCAGCAGAGGGGTCGGGGCAGGAGACCTAGCCAAAAACATTCAGTACTTC. Protein sequence: CATSRGVGAGDLAKNIQYF.

In this sample, this clone turned up a few times. The chain uses TRBV12-5 and TRBJ2-7, with TRBD1 matching 10 bases. The germline V gene has CDR1 LGHNT and CDR2 FRNRAP. The CDR3 runs to 14 residues. V lost 6 bases and J lost 4; bases outside the gene matches: 6. The CDR3 bases are TGTGCTAGTGGGCCGGGACAGGGGTGGTACGAGCAGTACTTC. Encoded protein: CASGPGQGWYEQYF.

This chain connects TRBV7-2 to TRBJ2-4; D is possibly TRBD2 (5 bases). Trimming took off 3 bases at V and 8 bases at J, with 11 bases between the two ends. The length of the CDR3 is 13 residues. Germline V gene sequence: CDR1 SGHTA, CDR2 FQGNSA. The CDR3 DNA follows: TGTGCCAGCAGCTTGGCACACGGGGACATTCAGTACTTC. This sequence encodes CASSLAHGDIQYF.

The CDR3 here is CASSVLGGISYNEQFF. In DNA, the CDR3 is TGTGCCAGCAGCGTCCTAGGGGGGATTTCCTACAATGAGCAGTTCTTC. This rearrangement joins TRBV9 to TRBJ2-1; tentatively, D is TRBD1 or TRBD2 (6 bases each). Germline CDR1 and CDR2: SGDLS and YYNGEE. Trimming stripped 2 bases from V and 1 base from J, with 13 bases between. This CDR3 has 16 residues.

This clone occurred a few times. The V call is TRBV7-9, the J call TRBJ1-5; D unresolved. V was shortened by 2 bases and J by 4 bases, with 6 bases between the two germline ends. The CDR3 is 13 amino acids. Germline lookup yields CDR1 SEHNR and CDR2 FQNEAQ (reference sequence). The CDR3 sequence: CASSLNWNQPQHF. In nucleotides, the CDR3 is TGTGCCAGCAGCTTAAACTGGAATCAGCCCCAGCATTTT.